Below, 10 T cell receptor beta chains from the same sample are listed, as sequenced in a study of OX40 agonist ivuxolimab in advanced cancers. Repertoires were generated with immunoSEQ multiplex PCR, while TCRdb's copy carries only in-frame clones and drops some. The data show about 53,000 clones, nearly 90% seen once. The sample here was CD4+ or CD8+ T cells sorted from blood, taken in a trial of the OX40 agonist ivuxolimab. These receptors were taken from an adult with an advanced solid tumor such as melanoma, head and neck, liver or kidney cancer.

The chain uses TRBV7-6 and TRBJ2-1; D is perhaps TRBD2 (6 bases). Trimming left V 0 bases short and J 7 bases short, with 10 bases between. Germline CDR1 reads SGHVS; CDR2 reads FNYEAQ. CDR3 length equals 14 residues. In nucleotides, the CDR3 is TGTGCCAGCAGCTTAGCGGGAGGAACGAATGAGCAGTTCTTC. It translates to CASSLAGGTNEQFF.

J is TRBJ1-1 and V is TRBV6-1; 8 nucleotides match TRBD1. Per the germline V gene, CDR1 is MNHNS and CDR2 is SASEGT. V trimming: 6 bases; J trimming: 3 bases; junction bases outside the gene matches: 9. CDR3 length equals 15 residues. The CDR3 nucleotides are TGTGCCAGCAGAGATATGACAGGGGTGGACACTGAAGCTTTCTTT. Protein: CASRDMTGVDTEAFF.

A single count supports this clone. V gene TRBV9 combines with J gene TRBJ1-1; the D gene is possibly TRBD1 (5 bases). V lost 4 bases and J lost 0, with 13 bases in between. The germline gives CDR1 SGDLS, CDR2 YYNGEE. The CDR3 has 15 amino acids. The chain's CDR3 is CASSPLGGLNTEAFF. CDR3 coding DNA: TGTGCCAGCAGCCCCCTCGGGGGTTTGAACACTGAAGCTTTCTTT.

CDR3: CASSLPSPSSGGETQYF. DNA of the CDR3: TGTGCCAGCAGTTTACCATCCCCATCTAGCGGGGGAGAGACCCAGTACTTC. V and J are TRBV27 and TRBJ2-5; 10 nucleotides align to TRBD2. The CDR3 contains 17 residues. Germline V CDR1 and CDR2: MNHEY, SMNVEV (reference sequence). V lost 2 bases to trimming and J lost 4 bases; unmatched junction nucleotides: 10.

In regard to this clone: Other DNA variants within this sample encode the same CDR3. This chain connects TRBV7-8 to TRBJ2-1, with 7 bases that match TRBD2. The CDR3 runs to 16 residues. CDR1 and CDR2 from the germline V gene are SGHVS and FQNEAQ. Trimming took 3 bases from V and 0 from J; bases not matched to a gene: 5. The CDR3 DNA reads as TGTGCCAGCAGCTTGGGTGTAGCGGGCTCCTACAATGAGCAGTTCTTC. Protein sequence: CASSLGVAGSYNEQFF.

The J gene is TRBJ2-1, the V gene TRBV9, with unresolved D. Trimming stripped 4 bases from V and 6 bases from J, with 11 bases between. This CDR3 spans 13 amino acids. Germline CDR1 SGDLS, CDR2 YYNGEE. The CDR3 nucleotides are TGTGCCAGCAGCAGGATTGGCCGCAATGAGCAGTTCTTC. This codes for CASSRIGRNEQFF.

The CDR3 DNA reads TGTGCCAGCAGCCAAAGTAGTTCCGGCACAGATACGCAGTATTTT. Its translation is CASSQSSSGTDTQYF. The chain has TRBV4-2 and TRBJ2-3; D is undetermined. The CDR3 runs to 15 residues. Trimming pared 2 bases from V and 1 base from J, leaving 10 bases between. Per the germline V gene, CDR1 is LGHNA and CDR2 is YNFKEQ.

This clone has just one count. The V gene is TRBV10-2, the J gene TRBJ2-5; TRBD2 matches at 7 bases. The length of the CDR3 is 15 residues. V lost 3 bases, J lost 5 bases, and 9 bases stayed unmatched. Germline V CDR1 and CDR2: WSHSY, SAAADI. This chain's CDR3 is CASSDELALVETQYF. CDR3 nucleotides: TGCGCCAGCAGTGATGAACTAGCGTTGGTCGAGACCCAGTACTTC.

The chain recombines TRBV6-1 with TRBJ2-5; unclear D gene. The assigned J gene may be wrong: the sequence end matches TRBJ2-7 better. CDR1 is MNHNS, CDR2 SASEGT, per germline. The CDR3 is 12 residues long. The CDR3 loop reads CASSPLDYEQYF. For the CDR3, the DNA is TGTGCCAGCAGTCCCCTCGACTACGAGCAGTACTTC.

The rearrangement joins TRBV5-1 to TRBJ2-2; D ambiguous. Germline-derived CDR1 and CDR2 are SGHRS and YFSETQ. This CDR3 comprises 13 residues. V lost 4 bases, J lost 7 bases, and 11 bases lay in between. The CDR3 loop is CASSPIGRGELFF. The CDR3 DNA sequence: TGCGCCAGCAGCCCCATAGGACGCGGGGAGCTGTTTTTT.